The 28 T cell receptor beta chains listed next were all sequenced from one sample in a study of a mutant IDH1 vaccine in newly diagnosed glioma. Time point noted: baseline, week 1 (first vaccination visit). Treatment defined: pre-vaccination baseline after standard-of-care therapy. Here immunoSEQ multiplex PCR was the method, and the copy in TCRdb shows in-frame clones only, minus some. The table records over 75,000 clones, around 80% of them present only once. Sample: PBMCs, taken from a glioma patient treated with radiotherapy, temozolomide or both. These receptors came from a middle-aged man with glioma.

The V gene is TRBV7-9, the J gene TRBJ2-7; TRBD2 agrees at 10 bases. Losses at the gene ends were 8 bases for V and 6 bases for J; bases not matched to a gene: 13. The CDR3 spans 15 residues. CDR1 SEHNR and CDR2 FQNEAQ come from the germline V gene (reference sequence). The CDR3 loop is CASGSSLGLAIEQYF. The CDR3 region has the DNA TGTGCCAGCGGCAGCAGCTTGGGACTAGCGATCGAGCAGTACTTC.

The chain has TRBV5-1 and TRBJ2-2, with D perhaps matching TRBD1 (5 bases). This CDR3 is built from 15 residues. Deletions cut 0 bases from V and 6 bases from J, with 12 bases between. CDR1 and CDR2 from the germline V gene are SGHRS and YFSETQ. The CDR3 here is CASSLVLGASGELFF. CDR3 bases: TGCGCCAGCAGCTTGGTCTTAGGGGCCTCCGGGGAGCTGTTTTTT.

The rearrangement uses TRBV23-1 and TRBJ2-7; D not resolved. TRBV23-1 is annotated as an ORF whose role is uncertain. The CDR3 covers 17 residues. Trimming pared 3 bases from V and 4 bases from J, leaving 22 bases between. The CDR3 is CASSQDRVLTPPYEQYF. The CDR3 nucleotides are TGCGCCAGCAGTCAGGACCGGGTACTCACACCTCCTTACGAGCAGTACTTC.

V is TRBV7-2 and J is TRBJ1-3, with TRBD1 as a possible D gene (6 bases). The CDR3 is made up of 15 amino acids. Deletions cut 8 bases from V and 0 bases from J, with 14 bases between. Per the germline V gene, CDR1 is SGHTA and CDR2 is FQGNSA. CDR3 loop: CASQATGSSGNTIYF. CDR3 DNA: TGTGCCAGCCAGGCCACAGGGAGCTCTGGAAACACCATATATTTT.

This clone was found once. The CDR3 nucleotides are TGTGCCAGCAGTAACGCCGGGACAGGCGGGGATACGCAGTATTTT. Translated, it gives CASSNAGTGGDTQYF. The rearrangement joins TRBV6-6 to TRBJ2-3; the match to TRBD1 covers 8 bases. The CDR3 totals 15 residues. The germline V gene has CDR1 MNHNY and CDR2 SVGAGI (reference sequence). After removal of 5 bases from V and 6 bases from J, the junction contained 10 bases not matched to a gene.

This clone was observed a few times. This chain connects TRBV6-1 to TRBJ1-2; D uncertain. In germline, CDR1 is MNHNS, CDR2 SASEGT. Trimming stripped 5 bases from V and 2 bases from J, with 9 bases between. This CDR3 is 13 amino acids long. CDR3 amino acids: CASSTTKNYGYTF. CDR3 bases: TGTGCCAGCAGTACGACGAAAAACTATGGCTACACCTTC.

The chain employs TRBV11-2 and TRBJ1-1; D is uncertain. Germline assignment: CDR1 SGHAT and CDR2 FQNNGV. V was shortened by 1 base and J by 8 bases, with 11 bases between the two germline ends. The CDR3 runs 13 residues. CDR3 sequence: CASSLVPAHEAFF. CDR3 nucleotides: TGTGCCAGCAGCTTAGTCCCCGCCCACGAAGCTTTCTTT.

The chain uses TRBV5-1 and TRBJ2-1; 9 positions agree with TRBD2. CDR1 SGHRS and CDR2 YFSETQ come from the germline V gene. The CDR3 has 15 amino acids. With 2 bases clipped from V and 3 bases from J, the junction kept 3 bases outside the gene matches. CDR3 residues: CASSLLAGVYNEQFF. In DNA form, the CDR3 reads TGCGCCAGCAGCTTATTAGCGGGAGTCTACAATGAGCAGTTCTTC.

The chain employs TRBV6-5 and TRBJ2-3, with a weak D call TRBD1 (5 bases). This CDR3 is built from 14 residues. CDR1 is MNHEY and CDR2 is SVGAGI in the germline V gene. V gave up 6 bases and J gave up 2 bases, with 12 bases separating them. The CDR3 DNA reads as TGTGCCAGCAGGGGGCCGGAAAACACAGATACGCAGTATTTT. Amino acid sequence: CASRGPENTDTQYF.

The chain carries TRBV25-1 and TRBJ1-1, with D unclear. V was cut by 6 bases and J by 0 bases, with 8 bases left in between. CDR1 is MGHDK, CDR2 SYGVNS, per germline. The CDR3 has 13 amino acids. CDR3 region: CASREGLNTEAFF. The CDR3 nucleotides are TGTGCCAGCAGGGAAGGTCTGAACACTGAAGCTTTCTTT.

In this sample, this clone turned up a few times. The chain is built from TRBV29-1 and TRBJ1-1; 8 positions agree with TRBD1. CDR1 and CDR2 (germline): SQVTM, ANQGSEA. The J segment lost 8 bases and the V segment lost 7 bases, leaving 6 bases of the junction unmatched. This CDR3 spans 11 amino acids. CDR3 DNA: TGCAGCGCCGGTGGGGACAGGGAAGCTTTCTTT. Protein sequence: CSAGGDREAFF.

The chain joins TRBV7-2 to TRBJ1-2; D ambiguous. The CDR3 contains 17 residues. V lost 5 bases to trimming and J lost 0 bases, with 19 bases between them. Germline V gives CDR1 SGHTA, CDR2 FQGNSA. CDR3 amino acids: CASSLYPVGSTNYGYTF. As DNA, the CDR3 is TGTGCCAGCAGCCTGTACCCTGTCGGGTCTACTAACTATGGCTACACCTTC.

This clone was counted only a few times. The CDR3 loop reads CASSGDHTEAFF. The CDR3 DNA reads as TGTGCCAGCAGTGGGGATCACACTGAAGCTTTCTTT. The chain joins TRBV28 to TRBJ1-1; no clear D. Germline V gene sequence: CDR1 MDHEN, CDR2 SYDVKM. Trimming stripped 5 bases from V and 3 bases from J, with 7 bases between. This CDR3 has 12 amino acids.

The chain has TRBV9 and TRBJ1-2; TRBD1 agrees at 11 bases. Germline CDR1 and CDR2: SGDLS and YYNGEE. This CDR3 is 16 amino acids long. The junction had 3 bases not matched to a gene; V was cut back by 0 bases and J by 2 bases. CDR3 sequence (DNA): TGTGCCAGCAGCGTAGGGGACAGGGGGGCAAACTATGGCTACACCTTC. Translating it yields CASSVGDRGANYGYTF.

The chain is built from TRBV18 and TRBJ2-5; D might be TRBD1 (6 bases). This CDR3 has 15 amino acids. Germline V lookup: CDR1 KGHSH, CDR2 LQKENI. V gave up 1 base and J gave up 5 bases, with 14 bases separating them. CDR3 protein: CASSPLPQGPETQYF. In DNA, the CDR3 is TGTGCCAGCTCACCACTCCCACAGGGCCCGGAGACCCAGTACTTC. Full variable domain (outside the CDR3, taken from reference TRBV18 and TRBJ2-5): NAGVMQNPRHLVRRRGQEARLRCSPMKGHSHVYWYRQLPEEGLKFMVYLQKENIIDESGMPKERFSAEFPKEGPSILRIQQVVRGDSAAYFCASSPLPQGPETQYFGPGTRLLVL.

The genes are TRBV27 and TRBJ1-3; TRBD1 might be the D (5 bases). This CDR3 contains 15 residues. Germline assignment: CDR1 MNHEY and CDR2 SMNVEV (reference sequence). The V end was cut by 5 bases, the J end by 4 bases, with 15 bases between. The CDR3: CASSLDRDRGNTIYF. The DNA for the CDR3 is TGTGCCAGCAGTCTAGACCGGGACCGCGGAAACACCATATATTTT.

The chain combines TRBV7-9 with TRBJ1-2; 12 bases line up with TRBD1. This CDR3 region has 14 residues. CDR1 is SEHNR and CDR2 is FQNEAQ in the germline V gene (reference sequence). V dropped 5 bases and J dropped 7; count of bases not matched to a gene: 5. The CDR3: CASSPGQGAVGYTF. CDR3 coding DNA: TGTGCCAGCAGCCCGGGACAGGGGGCGGTTGGCTACACCTTC.

The chain recombines TRBV19 with TRBJ2-1; 14 bases are shared with TRBD2. V lost 7 bases to trimming and J lost 8 bases; unmatched junction nucleotides: 7. CDR3 length: 15 amino acids. Germline CDR1 and CDR2: LNHDA and SQIVND (reference sequence). CDR3 sequence reads: CASTPGLAGGDEQFF. The CDR3, as DNA: TGTGCCAGTACCCCAGGACTAGCGGGAGGTGATGAGCAGTTCTTC.

The V gene is TRBV5-6, the J gene TRBJ2-5, with D possibly TRBD1 on 5 matching bases. Germline loops: CDR1 SGHDT, CDR2 YYEEEE. V was clipped by 4 bases and J by 1 base, with 14 bases between them. The CDR3 sequence is 15 residues long. CDR3 residues: CASSVGQGSQETQYF. The CDR3 region has the DNA TGTGCCAGCAGCGTCGGTCAGGGATCCCAAGAGACCCAGTACTTC.

The chain employs TRBV19 and TRBJ1-1; D is possibly TRBD1 (6 bases). This CDR3 is 14 amino acids long. Germline CDR1 and CDR2: LNHDA and SQIVND (reference sequence). Trimming shortened V by 4 bases and J by 1 base, and 10 bases separated the two germline ends. The CDR3, as DNA: TGTGCCAGTAGTAGGCAGGGGAAGAACACTGAAGCTTTCTTT. It codes for CASSRQGKNTEAFF.

The V gene is TRBV5-4, the J gene TRBJ2-6, with unresolved D. The CDR3 consists of 15 residues. The germline V and J ends were trimmed by 4 bases and 4 bases, with 12 bases remaining between them. The germline V gene has CDR1 SGHNT and CDR2 YYREEE (reference sequence). The DNA of the CDR3 is TGTGCCAGCAGCCTCACCTCGAGAGGGGCCAACGTCCTGACTTTC. It specifies CASSLTSRGANVLTF.

The chain uses TRBV6-1 and TRBJ1-6; unclear D gene. CDR1 and CDR2 (germline): MNHNS, SASEGT. This CDR3 is built from 13 residues. Trimming shortened V by 2 bases and J by 5 bases, and 4 bases separated the two germline ends. The CDR3 reads CASSELDNSPLHF. Here the CDR3 DNA reads TGTGCCAGCAGTGAATTGGATAATTCACCCCTCCACTTT.

This sequence joins TRBV19 and TRBJ1-1, with unresolved D. Germline-derived CDR1 and CDR2 are LNHDA and SQIVND (reference sequence). This CDR3 is built from 14 residues. The V end lost 1 base, the J end lost 6 bases, and 12 bases lay between the germline ends. The chain's CDR3 is CASSIGVGRAEAFF. The DNA of the CDR3 is TGTGCCAGTAGTATAGGTGTTGGGAGGGCTGAAGCTTTCTTT.

The V call is TRBV7-8, the J call TRBJ2-7; 9 nucleotides align to TRBD2. The germline V gene has CDR1 SGHVS and CDR2 FQNEAQ. J gave up 3 bases and V 4 bases, and 7 bases lay outside the gene matches. This CDR3 has 15 amino acids. CDR3 protein: CASSSGLAHNYEQYF. CDR3 nucleotide sequence: TGTGCCAGCAGCTCGGGACTAGCTCATAACTACGAGCAGTACTTC.

This rearrangement joins TRBV9 to TRBJ2-4; TRBD1 matches at 7 bases. J gave up 4 bases and V 3 bases, and 4 bases lay outside the gene matches. The germline CDR1 and CDR2 sequences are SGDLS and YYNGEE. The CDR3 is made up of 14 amino acids. The CDR3 loop is CASSEGGAKNIQYF. In DNA form, the CDR3 reads TGTGCCAGCAGCGAAGGGGGCGCAAAAAACATTCAGTACTTC.

This rearrangement joins TRBV7-9 to TRBJ1-1, with 8 bases aligning to TRBD1. The CDR3 contains 18 residues. The ends lost 5 bases at V and 1 base at J; junction bases unmatched: 15. The V gene's germline CDR1 is SEHNR and CDR2 FQNEAQ (reference sequence). DNA of the CDR3: TGTGCCAGCAGCCCACGGGGCAGGGGGCCAAGTAGGAACACTGAAGCTTTCTTT. Translating it yields CASSPRGRGPSRNTEAFF.

V is TRBV29-1 and J is TRBJ2-2, with D possibly being TRBD1 (7 bases). Germline V CDR1 and CDR2: SQVTM, ANQGSEA. V was clipped by 4 bases and J by 2 bases, with 17 bases between them. This CDR3 is built from 16 residues. The CDR3 nucleotides are TGCAGCGTTGGGGGCAACAGGGGAGGCAACACCGGGGAGCTGTTTTTT. Its translation: CSVGGNRGGNTGELFF.

V is TRBV12-5 and J is TRBJ1-6, with D maybe TRBD1 (6 bases). The germline V gene has CDR1 LGHNT and CDR2 FRNRAP. Trimming took off 0 bases at V and 11 bases at J, with 8 bases between the two ends. The CDR3 length is 13 residues. CDR3: CASGLVGGTPLHF. CDR3 nucleotides: TGTGCTAGTGGTTTGGTAGGGGGGACACCCCTCCACTTT.